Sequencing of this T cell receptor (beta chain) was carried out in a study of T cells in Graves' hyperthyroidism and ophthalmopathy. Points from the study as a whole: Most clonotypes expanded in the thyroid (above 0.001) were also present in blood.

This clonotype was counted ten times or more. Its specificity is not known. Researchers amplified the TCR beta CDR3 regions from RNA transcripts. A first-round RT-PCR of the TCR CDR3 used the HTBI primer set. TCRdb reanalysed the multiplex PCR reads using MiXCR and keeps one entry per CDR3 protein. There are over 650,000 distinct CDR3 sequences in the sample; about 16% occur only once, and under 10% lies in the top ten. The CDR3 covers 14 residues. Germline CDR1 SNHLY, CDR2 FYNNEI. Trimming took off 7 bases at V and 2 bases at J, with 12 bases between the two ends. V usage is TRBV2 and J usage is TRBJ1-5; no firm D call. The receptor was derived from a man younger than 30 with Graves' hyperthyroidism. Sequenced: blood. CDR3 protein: CASNGERGNQPQHF. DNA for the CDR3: TGTGCCAGCAACGGGGAGAGAGGCAATCAGCCCCAGCATTTT.